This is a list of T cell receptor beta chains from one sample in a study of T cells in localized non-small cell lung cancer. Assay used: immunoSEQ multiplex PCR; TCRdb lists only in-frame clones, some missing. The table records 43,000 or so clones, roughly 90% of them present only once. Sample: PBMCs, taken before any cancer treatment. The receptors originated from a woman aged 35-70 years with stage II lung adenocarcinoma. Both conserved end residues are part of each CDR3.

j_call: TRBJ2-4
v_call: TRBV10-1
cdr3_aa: CASSGGDGLPTKNIQYF

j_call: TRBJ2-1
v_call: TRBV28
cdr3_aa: CASKRESYNEQFF

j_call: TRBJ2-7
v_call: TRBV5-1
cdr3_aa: CASSLASGTDEQYF

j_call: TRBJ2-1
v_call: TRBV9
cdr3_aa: CASSGSGGSTYNEQFF

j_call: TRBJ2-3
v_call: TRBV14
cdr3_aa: CASSQEWGPYTDTQYF

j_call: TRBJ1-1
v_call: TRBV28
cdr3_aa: CASSIPNRDNTEAFF

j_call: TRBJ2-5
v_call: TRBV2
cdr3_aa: CASSRAGAFQETQYF

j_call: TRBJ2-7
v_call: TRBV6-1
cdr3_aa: CASSETGLSYEQYF

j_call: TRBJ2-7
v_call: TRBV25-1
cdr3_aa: CASSARDFSYEQYF

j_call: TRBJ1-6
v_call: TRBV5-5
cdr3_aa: CASIKGGPYNSPLHF

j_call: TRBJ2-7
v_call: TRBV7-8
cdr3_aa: CASSYLAGGPSYEQYF

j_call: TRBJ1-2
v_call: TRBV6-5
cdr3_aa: CASTPGWSYGYTF

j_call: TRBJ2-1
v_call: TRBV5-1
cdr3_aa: CASSPDMGVNEQFF

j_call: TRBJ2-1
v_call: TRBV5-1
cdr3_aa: CASSGYSYNEQFF

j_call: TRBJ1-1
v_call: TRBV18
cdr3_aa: CASSLTGKGDTEAFF

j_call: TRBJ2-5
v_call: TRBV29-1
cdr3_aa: CSVQAGLETQYF

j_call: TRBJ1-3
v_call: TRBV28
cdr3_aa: CASGGGGAGNTIYF

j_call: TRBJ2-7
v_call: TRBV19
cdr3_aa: CASSTSPLRPGEEQYF

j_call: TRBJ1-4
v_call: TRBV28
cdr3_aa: CASRVYGDQGANEKLFF

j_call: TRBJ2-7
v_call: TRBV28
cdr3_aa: CASSAPGQIPYEQYF

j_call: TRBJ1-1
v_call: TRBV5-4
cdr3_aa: CASSFTQGMATEAFF

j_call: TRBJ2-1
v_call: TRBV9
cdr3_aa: CASSVGLAGYNEQFF

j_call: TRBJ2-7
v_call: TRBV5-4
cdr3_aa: CATYRRGGYEQYF

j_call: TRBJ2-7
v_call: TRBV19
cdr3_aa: CASSTGYEQYF

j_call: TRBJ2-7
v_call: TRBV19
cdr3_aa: CASSLLGWGSSYEQYF

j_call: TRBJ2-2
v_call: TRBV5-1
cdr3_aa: CASSQGQGGTGELFF

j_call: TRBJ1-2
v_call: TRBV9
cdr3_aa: CASSFGQGANYGYTF

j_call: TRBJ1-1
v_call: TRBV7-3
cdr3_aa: CASSLMGAANTEAFF

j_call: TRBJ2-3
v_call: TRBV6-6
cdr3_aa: CASALGTNTDTQYF

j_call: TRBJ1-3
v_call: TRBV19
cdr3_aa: CASSAFGTSSGNTIYF

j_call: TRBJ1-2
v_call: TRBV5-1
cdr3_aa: CASSSGTGKGYTF

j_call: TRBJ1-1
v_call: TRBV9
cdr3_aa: CASSVATKEGQGGNTEAFF

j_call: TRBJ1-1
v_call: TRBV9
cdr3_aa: CASSLRTGVDTEAFF

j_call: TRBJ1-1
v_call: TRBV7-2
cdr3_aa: CASSRTPQGEAFF

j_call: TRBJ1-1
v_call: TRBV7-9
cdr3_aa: CASSHRTGIEEAFF

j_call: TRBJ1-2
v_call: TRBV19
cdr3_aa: CASSMPGDPNYGYTF

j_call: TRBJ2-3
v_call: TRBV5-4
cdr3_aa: CASSLGEGATDTQYF

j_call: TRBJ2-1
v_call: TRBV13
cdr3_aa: CASSFLRGGNEQFF

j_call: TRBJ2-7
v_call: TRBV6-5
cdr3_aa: CASSYSSAGGIYEQYF

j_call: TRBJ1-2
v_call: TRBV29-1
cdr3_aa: CSARLQGGYGYTF

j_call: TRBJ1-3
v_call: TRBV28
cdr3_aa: CASSLSGIRASGNTIYF

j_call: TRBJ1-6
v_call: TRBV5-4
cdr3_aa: CASSLSMGNSPLHF

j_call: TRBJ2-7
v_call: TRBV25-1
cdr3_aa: CASSDSGGLEQYF

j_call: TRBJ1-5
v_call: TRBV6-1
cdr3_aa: CASSSDSTRNQPQHF

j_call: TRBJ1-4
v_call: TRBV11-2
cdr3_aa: CASSLGATGPGEKLFF